This T cell receptor beta chain was identified in a study of blood T cell repertoires in COVID-19. Study information: Some COVID-19 samples were acute and others convalescent; all came from the United States, Italy and Spain.

Original processing notes: Reference gene primer amplification in the assay estimated nucleated cell counts. The assay was immunoSEQ multiplex PCR, and TCRdb's table has in-frame clones only and misses some. V and J calls and clone size are as listed in that table; D and trimming were resolved from the DNA. The sample contains tens of thousands of clones, over 75% of which appear only once. Germline-derived CDR1 and CDR2 are LGHDT and YNNKEL (reference sequence). After removal of 4 bases from V and 2 bases from J, the junction contained 7 bases not matched to a gene. The CDR3 is made up of 17 amino acids.

This sequence joins TRBV3-1 (or the pseudogene TRBV3-2) and TRBJ2-3; 12 bases are a match to TRBD2. The sequence was collected from a man aged 45-65 years with active COVID-19. What was sequenced was peripheral blood. DNA for the CDR3: TGTGCCAGCAGCCTAAACCCTAGCGGGGGGGCCACAGATACGCAGTATTTT. Its protein product is CASSLNPSGGATDTQYF.